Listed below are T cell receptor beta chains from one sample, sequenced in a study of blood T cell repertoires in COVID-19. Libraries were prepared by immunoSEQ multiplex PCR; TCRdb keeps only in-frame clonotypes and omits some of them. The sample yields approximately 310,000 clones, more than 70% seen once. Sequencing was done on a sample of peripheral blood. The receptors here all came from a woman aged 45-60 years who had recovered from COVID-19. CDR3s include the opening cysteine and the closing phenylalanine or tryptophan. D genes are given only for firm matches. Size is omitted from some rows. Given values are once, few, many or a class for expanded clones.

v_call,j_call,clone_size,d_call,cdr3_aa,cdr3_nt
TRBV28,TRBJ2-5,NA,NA,CASSYSQETQYF,TGTGCCAGCAGCTACAGTCAAGAGACCCAGTACTTC
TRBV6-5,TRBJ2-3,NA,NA,CASSRTGDGTDTQYF,TGTGCCAGCAGCCGGACCGGGGATGGCACAGATACGCAGTATTTT
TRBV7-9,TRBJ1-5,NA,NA,CASSQISNQPQHF,TGTGCCAGCAGCCAGATTTCCAATCAGCCCCAGCATTTT
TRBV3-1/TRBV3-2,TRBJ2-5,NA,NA,CASSRETRETQYF,TGTGCCAGCAGCCGTGAGACCAGGGAGACCCAGTACTTC
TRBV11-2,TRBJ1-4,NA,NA,CASSFGVGGEKLFF,TGTGCCAGCAGCTTCGGGGTAGGGGGTGAAAAACTGTTTTTT
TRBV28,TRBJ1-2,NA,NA,CASSLGRSLYGYTF,TGTGCCAGCAGTTTAGGCAGGTCCCTCTATGGCTACACCTTC
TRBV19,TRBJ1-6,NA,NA,CASSILADSPYNSPLHF,TGTGCCAGTAGTATACTTGCGGACAGCCCCTATAATTCACCCCTCCACTTT
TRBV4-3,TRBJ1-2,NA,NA,CASSPTWTAGGYGYTF,TGCGCCAGCAGCCCCACATGGACAGCCGGCGGCTATGGCTACACCTTC
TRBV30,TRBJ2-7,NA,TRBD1,CAWSPDRGPSYEQYF,TGTGCCTGGAGTCCTGACAGGGGGCCGTCCTACGAGCAGTACTTC
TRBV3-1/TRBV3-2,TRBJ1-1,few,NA,CASSLEGSPEAFF,TGTGCCAGCAGCCTCGAGGGTTCCCCTGAAGCTTTCTTT
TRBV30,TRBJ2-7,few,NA,CAWSGGGTRPIYEQYF,TGTGCCTGGAGCGGGGGAGGGACACGACCTATCTACGAGCAGTACTTC
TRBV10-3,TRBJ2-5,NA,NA,CAISERRDGETQYF,TGTGCCATCAGTGAACGGAGGGACGGAGAGACCCAGTACTTC
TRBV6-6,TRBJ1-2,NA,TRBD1,CASSHPRGPLLINYGYTF,TGTGCCAGCAGTCACCCCAGGGGGCCCCTCCTTATTAACTATGGCTACACCTTC
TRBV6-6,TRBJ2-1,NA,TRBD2,CASSRSTGLAGPNEQFF,TGTGCCAGCAGTCGATCTACGGGACTAGCGGGCCCCAATGAGCAGTTCTTC
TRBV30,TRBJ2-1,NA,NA,CAWRATGTASYNEQFF,TGTGCCTGGAGGGCTACCGGGACTGCCTCCTACAATGAGCAGTTCTTC
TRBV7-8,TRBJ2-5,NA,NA,CASSQIYRVGETQYF,TGTGCCAGCAGCCAGATCTACAGGGTCGGAGAGACCCAGTACTTC
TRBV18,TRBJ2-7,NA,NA,CASSPRTVAYEQYF,TGTGCCAGCTCACCGAGGACAGTCGCCTACGAGCAGTACTTC
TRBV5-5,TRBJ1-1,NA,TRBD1,CASSPRTGGEAEAFF,TGTGCCAGCAGCCCTCGGACAGGGGGCGAAGCTGAAGCTTTCTTT
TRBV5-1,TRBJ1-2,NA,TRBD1,CASSLIGQANPYGYTF,TGCGCCAGCAGCTTAATAGGACAGGCGAACCCCTATGGCTACACCTTC
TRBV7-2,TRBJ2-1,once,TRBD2,CASSLGGLAGRNEQFF,TGTGCCAGCAGCTTAGGAGGACTAGCGGGGAGAAATGAGCAGTTCTTC
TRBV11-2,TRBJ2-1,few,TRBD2,CASSYGPGGNNEQFF,TGTGCCAGCAGCTACGGCCCGGGGGGGAACAATGAGCAGTTCTTC
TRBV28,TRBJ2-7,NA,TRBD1,CASSPRDRDSYEQYF,TGTGCCAGCAGTCCGCGGGACAGGGACTCCTACGAGCAGTACTTC
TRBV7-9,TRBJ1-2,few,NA,CASSLPDRSLNYGYTF,TGTGCCAGCAGCTTACCAGACAGGTCCCTTAACTATGGCTACACCTTC
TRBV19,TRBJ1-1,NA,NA,CASSIGAFEAFF,TGTGCCAGTAGTATAGGAGCGTTTGAAGCTTTCTTT
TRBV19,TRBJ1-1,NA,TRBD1,CATRGTGEAFF,TGTGCCACCAGGGGGACCGGGGAAGCTTTCTTT
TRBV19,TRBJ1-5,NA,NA,CASSTQGNQPQHF,TGTGCCAGTAGTACACAGGGTAATCAGCCCCAGCATTTT
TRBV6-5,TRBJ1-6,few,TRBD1,CASRTGQGRNSPLHF,TGTGCCAGCAGGACTGGACAGGGGCGGAATTCACCCCTCCACTTT
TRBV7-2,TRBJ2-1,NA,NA,CASSLGTDYNEQFF,TGTGCCAGCAGCTTAGGGACAGACTACAATGAGCAGTTCTTC
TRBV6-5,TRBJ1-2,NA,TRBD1,CASSRDRALHGYTF,TGTGCCAGCAGCCGCGACAGGGCTCTTCATGGCTACACCTTC
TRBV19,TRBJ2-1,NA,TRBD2,CASSMTSGRGNEQFF,TGTGCCAGTAGTATGACTAGCGGGAGAGGGAATGAGCAGTTCTTC
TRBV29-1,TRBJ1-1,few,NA,CSVISGSEAFF,TGCAGCGTCATTTCAGGGTCTGAAGCTTTCTTT
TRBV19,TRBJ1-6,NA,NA,CASSIAGELISPLHF,TGTGCCAGTAGTATCGCAGGGGAGCTTATTTCACCCCTCCACTTT
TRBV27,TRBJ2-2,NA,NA,CASSLAGKTGELFF,TGTGCCAGCAGTTTAGCGGGAAAAACCGGGGAGCTGTTTTTT
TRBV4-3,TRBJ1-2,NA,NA,CASSQDRGSYGYTF,TGCGCCAGCAGCCAAGATAGGGGGAGCTATGGCTACACCTTC
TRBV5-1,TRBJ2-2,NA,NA,CASSLQGHGELFF,TGCGCCAGCAGCTTACAGGGTCACGGGGAGCTGTTTTTT
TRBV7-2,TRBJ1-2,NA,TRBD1,CASSRRTGEYGYTF,TGTGCCAGCAGCAGAAGAACAGGGGAATATGGCTACACCTTC
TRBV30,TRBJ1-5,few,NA,CAWRGPQRNQPQHF,TGTGCCTGGAGGGGCCCCCAAAGAAATCAGCCCCAGCATTTT
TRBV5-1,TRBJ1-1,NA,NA,CASRYQGNTEAFF,TGCGCCAGCAGATACCAGGGGAACACTGAAGCTTTCTTT
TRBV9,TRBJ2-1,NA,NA,CASSVGVGGGYNEQFF,TGTGCCAGCAGCGTAGGGGTCGGGGGAGGTTACAATGAGCAGTTCTTC
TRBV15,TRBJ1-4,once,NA,CATSIDRLSNEKLFF,TGTGCCACCAGCATAGACAGGTTATCAAATGAAAAACTGTTTTTT
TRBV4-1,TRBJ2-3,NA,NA,CASSPRTRGADTQYF,TGCGCCAGCAGCCCGAGAACAAGGGGTGCAGATACGCAGTATTTT
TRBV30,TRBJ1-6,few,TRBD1,CAWIRTGNNSPLHF,TGTGCCTGGATAAGGACAGGCAATAATTCACCCCTCCACTTT
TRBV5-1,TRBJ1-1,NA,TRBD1,CASRENAGGSNTEAFF,TGCGCCAGCAGGGAGAATGCAGGGGGGTCGAACACTGAAGCTTTCTTT
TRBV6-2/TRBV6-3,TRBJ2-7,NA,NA,CASSWTYISEQYF,TGTGCCAGCAGCTGGACTTATATCTCCGAGCAGTACTTC
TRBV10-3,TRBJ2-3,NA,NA,CAISAGSGPADTQYF,TGTGCCATCAGTGCGGGGAGCGGCCCAGCAGATACGCAGTATTTT
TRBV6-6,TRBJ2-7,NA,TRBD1,CASSLTGPSYEQYF,TGTGCCAGCAGTTTGACAGGGCCCTCCTACGAGCAGTACTTC
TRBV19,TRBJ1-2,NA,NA,CASRIQQGPYGYTF,TGTGCCAGTAGGATACAACAGGGTCCCTATGGCTACACCTTC
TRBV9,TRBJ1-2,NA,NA,CASSPQRQSYGYTF,TGTGCCAGCAGCCCCCAAAGACAGAGCTATGGCTACACCTTC
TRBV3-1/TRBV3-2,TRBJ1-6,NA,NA,CASRETPHNSPLHF,TGTGCCAGCAGGGAGACTCCCCATAATTCACCCCTCCACTTT
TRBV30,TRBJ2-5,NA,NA,CACHPPEGLETQYF,TGTGCCTGTCACCCCCCGGAGGGCCTGGAGACCCAGTACTTC
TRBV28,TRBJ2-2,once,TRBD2,CASRSGEGLPGELFF,TGTGCCAGCAGGTCGGGGGAGGGCCTTCCCGGGGAGCTGTTTTTT
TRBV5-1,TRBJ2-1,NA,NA,CASVPSGDSYNEQFF,TGCGCCAGCGTACCTTCGGGGGACTCCTACAATGAGCAGTTCTTC
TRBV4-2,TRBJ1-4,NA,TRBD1,CASSQAYPGQANEKLFF,TGTGCCAGCAGCCAAGCTTACCCGGGACAGGCGAATGAAAAACTGTTTTTT
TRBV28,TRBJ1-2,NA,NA,CASSLDDRYGYTF,TGTGCCAGCAGTTTGGACGACAGATATGGCTACACCTTC
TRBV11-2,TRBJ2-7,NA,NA,CASSYLALEQYF,TGTGCCAGCAGCTACCTAGCGTTGGAGCAGTACTTC